This entry concerns a single TCR beta chain. In this sample, this clonotype turned up many times. No antigen is known for it. No base-level quality is on record; no much larger clone is a single base apart. The germline V gene specifies MNHEY as CDR1 and SVGAGI as CDR2. The CDR3 sequence holds 14 residues, the cysteine and phenylalanine included. Of all the DNA, just the CDR3 is kept, 42 bases in frame from base 1. Compared with germline, V lacks 8 bases and J lacks 0 bases; bases without a gene match: 6. Receptors were amplified or captured by RACE. The reads were generated on a NextSeq 500. During library preparation, unique molecular identifiers were attached to individual cDNA molecules so that TCRs could be counted in a quantitative, reproducible way. Each blood RNA sample was used to sequence both TCR alpha and TCR beta chains. The paper's data handling went like this. Samples had a median of about 90,000 TCRs, with a range from about 20,000 to 690,600. V, J and CDR3 annotation of the TCR reads was performed with the Decombinator software suite. Every sample was subsampled to the same number of TCRs (28,000) for the PS versus PT1 abundance plots. Expanded TCRs were defined as absent before sensitization and observed at least eight times at the 2-week time point. TCRdb itself trimmed the public reads at Q25 with fastp, ran MiXCR and retained productive beta chains. Each record represents a unique CDR3 protein, reported with the most common genes and DNA among its rows. The V and J calls follow TCRdb's processing rather than the paper's. This sample gives roughly 64,000 distinct CDR3 sequences in total; around 10% of them show up just once. The leading ten clones occupy 3% to 4.5% of the sample.

The source of the sample is a study of human T cells and chemical hapten exposure (dated by TCRdb to the early 2020s). Study-wide context: For sensitization, 2% DPC in acetone was applied to a roughly 2 cm by roughly 2 cm area of upper inner arm skin. Approximately 28 alopecia patients gave blood for TCR sequencing at one to four time points (pre-sensitization, 2, 6 and 24 weeks). The patient cohort, mostly female, included alopecia areata with under or over 50% scalp involvement, alopecia totalis and alopecia universalis. Blood samples were taken from patients before sensitization (week 0) and then at 2, 6 and about 24 weeks after DPC sensitization. Throughout the study period of around 24 weeks, patients also received therapeutic DPC doses to the scalp every week. Libraries were combined into a pool for sequencing, and differences in TCR yield between samples came mainly from small differences in library volumes within the pool. Patch testing was performed on the upper back with Finn chambers containing 0.01% DPC, and the patch tests were scored after 6 days according to International Contact Dermatitis Research Group standards. In alopecia patients, the study followed how the peripheral blood TCR repertoire changed in vivo over primary and secondary sensitization to diphenylcyclopropenone (DPC), a hapten. Overall results and qualifications from the work: Significantly more large CDR3 similarity clusters were formed by expanded TCRs than by pre-sensitization or healthy control sets, consistent with antigen-driven responses. After repeated subsampling, the strength of the expansion versus patch-test correlation and the threshold at which it became significant changed. Patch test score correlated positively with the number of PT1 expanded TCRs, reaching significance at thresholds 8, 16 and 32 but not at 4. All patients had alopecia, a presumed autoimmune disease, so their immune response might differ from that of healthy individuals. DPC sensitization did not change the number of TCRs with a frequency above 1 in 1000, and there was no evidence of changes in global repertoire structure.

The time point label corresponds to: pre-sensitization, week 0. The treatment or condition label of this sample denotes: therapeutic diphenylcyclopropenone sensitization with weekly scalp DPC. At every patch-test visit, the blood draw took place before the patch test was put on. Eligible patients were aged 18 to 70, diagnosed with alopecia, deemed suitable for DPC therapy, and excluded if pregnant. Unfractionated whole blood was collected in Tempus Blood RNA tubes, and total RNA was extracted from that blood. The receptor was isolated from a woman aged 40 to 55 with alopecia areata. Some clones in this sample may be carry-over from other donors' samples. Source: whole blood, taken in connection with sensitization to the hapten diphenylcyclopropenone (DPC). The sequence links TRBV6-5 to TRBJ1-1; TRBD1 matches 7 bases in the middle. The CDR3 is CASATDRLNTEAFF. The base sequence is TGTGCCAGCGCGACGGACAGGCTGAACACTGAAGCTTTCTTT.